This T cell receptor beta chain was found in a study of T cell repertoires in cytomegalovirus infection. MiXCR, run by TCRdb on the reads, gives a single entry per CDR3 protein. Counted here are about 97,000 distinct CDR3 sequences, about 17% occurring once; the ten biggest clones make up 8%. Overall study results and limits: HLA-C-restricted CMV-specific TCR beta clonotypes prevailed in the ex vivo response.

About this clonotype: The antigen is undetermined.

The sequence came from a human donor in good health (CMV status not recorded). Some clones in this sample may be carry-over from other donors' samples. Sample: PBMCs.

This CDR3 reads CATLPRTPLHF. DNA for the CDR3: TGTGCCACCCTACCTAGGACTCCCCTCCACTTT. The chain recombines TRBV14 with TRBJ1-6; D gene ambiguous. Per germline, CDR1 SGHDN and CDR2 FVKESK. The CDR3 runs to 11 residues. V dropped 10 bases and J dropped 13 bases, with 14 bases sitting between them.